The present T cell receptor (beta chain) was sequenced within a study of blood T cells in healthy people across ages. The CDR3 extends over 15 amino acids. CDR1 and CDR2 (germline): MDHEN, SYDVKM. A J-beta primer mix and a sample-barcoded 5' primer were used in a second PCR of about 7 to 12 cycles. One entry per CDR3 protein, called by TCRdb with MiXCR from the 5' RACE reads. The sample lists under 850,000 distinct CDR3 sequences; about 36% were seen once. The rearrangement uses TRBV28 and TRBJ2-1; 8 bases are shared with TRBD2. TRBJ2-7 explains the end of the DNA better; the J call may be wrong. The receptor was derived from a man aged 18 to 35 in good health. Sequencing used blood. The CDR3 loop is CASSSAGGGYNEQYF. Written as DNA, the CDR3 is TGTGCCAGCAGTAGTGCGGGGGGTGGTTACAATGAGCAGTACTTC.